A selection of T cell receptor beta chains follows, all from one sample in a study of follicular helper T cells after annual influenza vaccination. TCRdb's copy holds only in-frame clones and misses some; the assay was immunoSEQ multiplex PCR. This sample has several thousand clones, with 83% found just once. This specimen was CXCR5+ CD38- circulating T follicular helper cells from blood, taken 7 days after influenza vaccination. The receptors stem from an adult who received the influenza vaccine. Each CDR3 is given with its conserved first and last residue. D genes are given only for firm matches. Size is omitted from some rows. Given values are once, few, many or a class for expanded clones.

CDR3nt | CDR3aa | j_gene | v_gene | abundance | d_gene
TGTGCCAGCTCACCTCGACGGACTAGCGAAGATACGCAGTATTTT | CASSPRRTSEDTQYF | TRBJ2-3 | TRBV18 | NA | TRBD2
TGTGCCAGCAGCTTAGTTTCGGGGGGCTACAATGAGCAGTTCTTC | CASSLVSGGYNEQFF | TRBJ2-1 | TRBV11-2 | once | TRBD2
TGCGCCAGCAGCTTGGGAGACAGGGCTCAGCCCCAGCATTTT | CASSLGDRAQPQHF | TRBJ1-5 | TRBV5-1 | few | TRBD1
TGTGCCAGCAGTAGCGGGGCCTACTATGGCTACACCTTC | CASSSGAYYGYTF | TRBJ1-2 | TRBV2 | NA | NA
TGTGCCACCAGCTTAACCAGTGACTTGGGCACAGATACGCAGTATTTT | CATSLTSDLGTDTQYF | TRBJ2-3 | TRBV15 | once | NA
TGTGCCAGCAGCTTAGCGGCCGCCTCATTGACGTACTTC | CASSLAAASLTYF | TRBJ2-7 | TRBV7-6 | NA | NA
TGTGCCAGCAGCCCTTCGACAGGCAGAGAGACCCAGTACTTC | CASSPSTGRETQYF | TRBJ2-5 | TRBV7-6 | NA | NA
TGCAGCGTTGACGCTCCGGGGACAGGGGGGCTCCTCTACGAGCAGTACTTC | CSVDAPGTGGLLYEQYF | TRBJ2-7 | TRBV29-1 | NA | TRBD1
TGTGCCAGCAGTTTCTCCTACAATGAGCAGTTCTTC | CASSFSYNEQFF | TRBJ2-1 | TRBV6-1 | NA | NA
TGTGCCAGCTCCGACAGGCGGGGCAATCAGCCCCAGCATTTT | CASSDRRGNQPQHF | TRBJ1-5 | TRBV18 | NA | NA
TGTGCCAGCATCTCGGGGACAGCCACAGATACGCAGTATTTT | CASISGTATDTQYF | TRBJ2-3 | TRBV28 | NA | TRBD1
TGTGCCAGCCTGATGGACAGGAACACTGAAGCTTTCTTT | CASLMDRNTEAFF | TRBJ1-1 | TRBV28 | NA | NA
TGTGCCATCAGGCGCCAAGATGGAAACACCATATATTTT | CAIRRQDGNTIYF | TRBJ1-3 | TRBV10-3 | NA | NA
TGTGCCTGGGCAAGGGGGGGATCTAACTATGGCTACACCTTC | CAWARGGSNYGYTF | TRBJ1-2 | TRBV30 | once | NA
TGTGCCAGCAGTTTATCGGGGAACACCGGGGAGCTGTTTTTT | CASSLSGNTGELFF | TRBJ2-2 | TRBV27 | NA | NA
TGTGCCAGCAGCCCTCAAGCGGGGAGCTCCTACGAGCAGTACTTC | CASSPQAGSSYEQYF | TRBJ2-7 | TRBV7-6 | NA | TRBD2
TGTGCCACCAGCAGAACCCAGGGGTATGGCTACACCTTC | CATSRTQGYGYTF | TRBJ1-2 | TRBV15 | NA | NA
TGTGCCAGCAGATATGCTGCCCTATCGGAAGAGACCCAGTACTTC | CASRYAALSEETQYF | TRBJ2-5 | TRBV5-4 | NA | NA
TGTGCCTGGAGTGTACGCGGTCCGTATGGCTACACCTTC | CAWSVRGPYGYTF | TRBJ1-2 | TRBV30 | NA | NA
TGTGCCAGCAGCCGCCGACAGGGGAGGAATTCACCCCTCCACTTT | CASSRRQGRNSPLHF | TRBJ1-6 | TRBV5-6 | few | TRBD1
TGTGCCAGCAGGGCCTCGGGCCGAACTTCTCCGGCGGAGCAGTACTTC | CASRASGRTSPAEQYF | TRBJ2-7 | TRBV5-4 | NA | NA
TGTGCCAGCAGCTTAGCGGGGGGGCCGAATGAGCAGTTCTTC | CASSLAGGPNEQFF | TRBJ2-1 | TRBV7-3 | once | TRBD2
TGTGCCAGCAGCTTAAATGGGCGGGGTAAAGGAGCTTTCTTT | CASSLNGRGKGAFF | TRBJ1-1 | TRBV7-2 | NA | NA
TGTGCCAGCACCCTGACAGGGAGGGACGGCTACACCTTC | CASTLTGRDGYTF | TRBJ1-2 | TRBV2 | NA | TRBD1
TGTGCCAGCAGCCCGGACTCAGTCTCTGGAAACACCATATATTTT | CASSPDSVSGNTIYF | TRBJ1-3 | TRBV14 | NA | NA
TGTGCCAGCAGCTCCGGGACAGGGTTGGATGAAAAACTGTTTTTT | CASSSGTGLDEKLFF | TRBJ1-4 | TRBV5-5 | NA | TRBD1
TGTGCCAGCTCACCCCCGGACAGGGGTAGGGGCAATGAGCAGTTCTTC | CASSPPDRGRGNEQFF | TRBJ2-1 | TRBV18 | NA | TRBD1
TGTGCCAGCAGCCCATCCGTCAATTCACCCCTCCACTTT | CASSPSVNSPLHF | TRBJ1-6 | TRBV6-5 | NA | NA
TGTGCCAGCAGGAGCGGGGGGGCGGCCGGGGAGCTGTTTTTT | CASRSGGAAGELFF | TRBJ2-2 | TRBV7-2 | NA | TRBD2
TGTGCCAGCAGCTCGACGTCAGATACGCAGTATTTT | CASSSTSDTQYF | TRBJ2-3 | TRBV7-2 | NA | NA
TGCAGCGTTGGAGTTAGGGGTAACTATGGCTACACCTTC | CSVGVRGNYGYTF | TRBJ1-2 | TRBV29-1 | NA | NA
TGTGCCAGCAGCCCAACCGGGACAGTTACCGAGACCCAGTACTTC | CASSPTGTVTETQYF | TRBJ2-5 | TRBV7-9 | NA | TRBD1
TGTGCCAGTAGTATATGGCGGGGGGCCCCCCAAGAGACCCAGTACTTC | CASSIWRGAPQETQYF | TRBJ2-5 | TRBV19 | NA | TRBD2
TGTGCCAGCAGCCGCAGGGACAGCTACGAGCAGTACTTC | CASSRRDSYEQYF | TRBJ2-7 | TRBV4-2 | NA | TRBD1
TGTGCCAGCAGTTCCCGGGGGGTGGTGAGGGGCTACACCTTC | CASSSRGVVRGYTF | TRBJ1-2 | TRBV6-4 | few | NA
TGTGCCAGCAGCTTGCGGCATAATTCACCCCTCCACTTT | CASSLRHNSPLHF | TRBJ1-6 | TRBV7-3 | NA | NA
TGTGCCAGCAGTTATGATACTGGCACTGAAGCTTTCTTT | CASSYDTGTEAFF | TRBJ1-1 | TRBV6-6 | NA | NA
TGTGCCAGCAGCGATGGATCCGACAGGAGCGGATGGACTGAAGCTTTCTTT | CASSDGSDRSGWTEAFF | TRBJ1-1 | TRBV9 | NA | NA
TGTGCCAGCAGTCCCCACGACCTCGACGAGCAGTACTTC | CASSPHDLDEQYF | TRBJ2-7 | TRBV6-5 | NA | NA
TGTGCCAGCAGCCGCGATGCGTCTTCATCAAACTATGGCTACACCTTC | CASSRDASSSNYGYTF | TRBJ1-2 | TRBV5-4 | NA | NA
TGTGCCAGCAGTCTAGCGGGGGCGGTTTCAGATACGCAGTATTTT | CASSLAGAVSDTQYF | TRBJ2-3 | TRBV9 | NA | TRBD2
TGTGCCAGCTCACCGAGGCAGTCCACCGGGGAGCTGTTTTTT | CASSPRQSTGELFF | TRBJ2-2 | TRBV18 | NA | NA
TGTGCCAGCAGCTTATCCCCAGGGTCAGATACGCAGTATTTT | CASSLSPGSDTQYF | TRBJ2-3 | TRBV11-2 | once | NA
TGTGCCAGCTCACCGGAAGGGTCGCGGCAGCCCCAGCATTTT | CASSPEGSRQPQHF | TRBJ1-5 | TRBV18 | NA | NA
TGTGCCCGGTCTAGCGGGGGAGTGATCGAGACCCAGTACTTC | CARSSGGVIETQYF | TRBJ2-5 | TRBV30 | NA | TRBD2
TGTGCCAGCAGCTTATCCGCAACTAATGAAAAACTGTTTTTT | CASSLSATNEKLFF | TRBJ1-4 | TRBV7-2 | NA | NA